The clone carrying this TCR beta chain was recorded a few times. From the RT-PCR reads, TCRdb called clonotypes with MiXCR, one entry per CDR3 protein. This table has 180,000 or so distinct CDR3 sequences, about an eighth appearing once. This specimen belongs to a study of response to subunit inactivated influenza vaccine. These data also featured in a second study, about T cells expressing NK-cell markers. That work adds: The authors generated TCR beta cDNA through 5'RACE template switching with UMIs. All TCR beta repertoires analysed originated from sorted CD3+CD56+NKG2C+, CD3+CD56+NKG2C- and CD3+CD56-NKG2C+ T cells. CD8+ T cells in six donors included dominant NKG2C+ clonotypes at about 1.0-7.5%. Nothing established the HCMV specificity of expanded NKG2C+ T cell clones.

This sequence originates from a man aged 45-65 years who received an inactivated influenza vaccine. Source: CD8+ T cells sorted from PBMCs, taken less than 13 days after vaccination.

The CDR3 loop reads CSAVLGTENEQYF. The CDR3 nucleotides are TGCAGCGCTGTCCTAGGGACAGAGAACGAGCAGTACTTC. V is TRBV29-1 and J is TRBJ2-7; 7 positions match TRBD1. The CDR3 extends over 13 amino acids. Germline CDR1 reads SQVTM; CDR2 reads ANQGSEA. Trimming at V came to 7 bases and at J to 5 bases, leaving 11 bases not matched to a gene.